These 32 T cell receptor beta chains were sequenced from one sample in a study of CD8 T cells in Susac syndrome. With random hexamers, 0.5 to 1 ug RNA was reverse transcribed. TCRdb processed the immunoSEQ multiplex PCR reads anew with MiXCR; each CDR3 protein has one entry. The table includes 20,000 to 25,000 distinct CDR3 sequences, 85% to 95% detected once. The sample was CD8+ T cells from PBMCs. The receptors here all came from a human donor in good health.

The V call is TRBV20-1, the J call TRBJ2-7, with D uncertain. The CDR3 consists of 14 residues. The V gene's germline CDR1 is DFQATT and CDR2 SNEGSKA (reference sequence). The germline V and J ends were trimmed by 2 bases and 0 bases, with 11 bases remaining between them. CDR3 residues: CSARRLSSSYEQYF. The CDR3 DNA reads TGCAGTGCTAGAAGGCTCAGCAGCTCCTACGAGCAGTACTTC.

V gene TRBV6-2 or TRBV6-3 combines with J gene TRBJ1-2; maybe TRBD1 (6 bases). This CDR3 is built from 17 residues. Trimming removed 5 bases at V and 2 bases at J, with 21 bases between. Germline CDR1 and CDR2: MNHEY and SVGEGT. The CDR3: CASSGDKEVHPNYGYTF. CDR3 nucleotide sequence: TGTGCCAGCAGTGGGGACAAAGAGGTACATCCGAACTATGGCTACACCTTC.

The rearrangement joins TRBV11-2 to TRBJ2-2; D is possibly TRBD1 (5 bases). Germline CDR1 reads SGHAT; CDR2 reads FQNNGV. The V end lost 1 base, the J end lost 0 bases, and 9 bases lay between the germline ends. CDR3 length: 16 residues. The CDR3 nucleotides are TGTGCCAGCAGCTTAGCAGGCAGGGCGAACACCGGGGAGCTGTTTTTT. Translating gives CASSLAGRANTGELFF.

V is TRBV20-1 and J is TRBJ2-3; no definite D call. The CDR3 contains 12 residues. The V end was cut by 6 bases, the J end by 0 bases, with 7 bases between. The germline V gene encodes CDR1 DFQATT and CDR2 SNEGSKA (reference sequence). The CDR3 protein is CSAGISTDTQYF. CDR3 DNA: TGCAGTGCGGGGATTAGCACAGATACGCAGTATTTT.

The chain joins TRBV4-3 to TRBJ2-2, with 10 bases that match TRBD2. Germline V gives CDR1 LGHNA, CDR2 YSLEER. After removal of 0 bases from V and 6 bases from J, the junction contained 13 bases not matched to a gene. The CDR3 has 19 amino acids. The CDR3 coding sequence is TGCGCCAGCAGCCAAGAATTAAGACTAGCGGGTTTGGGGGCCGGGGAGCTGTTTTTT. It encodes CASSQELRLAGLGAGELFF.

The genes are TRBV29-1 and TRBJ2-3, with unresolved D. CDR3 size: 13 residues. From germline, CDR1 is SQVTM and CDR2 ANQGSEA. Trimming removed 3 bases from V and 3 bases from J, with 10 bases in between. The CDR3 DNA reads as TGCAGCGTTGACTGGGGATCGACAGATACGCAGTATTTT. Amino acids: CSVDWGSTDTQYF.

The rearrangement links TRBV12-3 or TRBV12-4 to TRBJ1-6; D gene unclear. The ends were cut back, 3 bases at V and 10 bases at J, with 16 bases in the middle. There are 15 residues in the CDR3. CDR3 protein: CASSLFHSDGSPLHF. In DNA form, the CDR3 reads TGTGCCAGCAGTTTGTTTCACAGCGATGGGTCACCCCTCCACTTT.

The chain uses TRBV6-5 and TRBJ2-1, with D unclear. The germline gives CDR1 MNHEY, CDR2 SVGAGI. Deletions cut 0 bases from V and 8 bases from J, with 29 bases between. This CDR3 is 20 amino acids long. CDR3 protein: CASSYSDGYKHSDLGYEQFF. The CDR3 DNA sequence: TGTGCCAGCAGTTACTCGGACGGTTACAAACACAGCGACCTCGGGTATGAGCAGTTCTTC.

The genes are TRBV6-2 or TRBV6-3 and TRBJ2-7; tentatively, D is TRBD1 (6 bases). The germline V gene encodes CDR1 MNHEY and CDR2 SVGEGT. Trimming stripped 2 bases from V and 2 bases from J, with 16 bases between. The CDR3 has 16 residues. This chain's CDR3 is CASSYLSPDRPYEQYF. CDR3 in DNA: TGTGCCAGCAGTTACCTCTCCCCGGACAGACCCTACGAGCAGTACTTC.

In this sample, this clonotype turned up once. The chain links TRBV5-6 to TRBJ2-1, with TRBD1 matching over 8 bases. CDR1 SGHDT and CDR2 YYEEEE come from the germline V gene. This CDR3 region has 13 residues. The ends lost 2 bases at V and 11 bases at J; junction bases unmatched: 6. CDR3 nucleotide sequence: TGTGCCAGCAGCTTAGGACAGGGAACGAAGCAGTTCTTC. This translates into CASSLGQGTKQFF.

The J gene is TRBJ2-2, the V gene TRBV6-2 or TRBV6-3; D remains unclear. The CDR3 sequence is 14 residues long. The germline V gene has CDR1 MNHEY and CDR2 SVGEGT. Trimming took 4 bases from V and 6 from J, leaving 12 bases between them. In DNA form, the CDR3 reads TGTGCCAGCAGTTTATTTTTGATAGCCGGGGAGCTGTTTTTT. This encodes CASSLFLIAGELFF.

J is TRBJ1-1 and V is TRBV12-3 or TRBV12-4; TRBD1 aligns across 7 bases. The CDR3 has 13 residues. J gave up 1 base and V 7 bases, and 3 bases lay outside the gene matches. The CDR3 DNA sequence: TGTGCCAGCACCCGGGACAGGAACACTGAAGCTTTCTTT. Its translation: CASTRDRNTEAFF.

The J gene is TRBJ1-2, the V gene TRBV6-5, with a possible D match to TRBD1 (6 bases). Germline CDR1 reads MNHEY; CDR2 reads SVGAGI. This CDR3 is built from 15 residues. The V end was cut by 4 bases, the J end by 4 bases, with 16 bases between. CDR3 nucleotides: TGTGCCAGCAGTTCCACAGGGTCGGGTGGCTATGGCTACACCTTC. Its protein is CASSSTGSGGYGYTF.

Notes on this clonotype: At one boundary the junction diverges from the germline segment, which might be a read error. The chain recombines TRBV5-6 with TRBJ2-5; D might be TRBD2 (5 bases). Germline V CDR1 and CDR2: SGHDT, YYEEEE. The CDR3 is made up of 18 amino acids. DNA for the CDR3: TGTGCCAGCAGCTTGGCTCGGTCTAGCCTCGAACCGCAAGAGACCCAGTACTTT. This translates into CASSLARSSLEPQETQYF.

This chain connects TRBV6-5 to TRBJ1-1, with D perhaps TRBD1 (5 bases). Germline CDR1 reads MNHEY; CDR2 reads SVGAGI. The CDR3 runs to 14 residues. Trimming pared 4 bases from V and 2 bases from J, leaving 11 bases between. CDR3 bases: TGTGCCAGCAGTTCCCTGACAGAAAACACTGAAGCTTTCTTT. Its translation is CASSSLTENTEAFF.

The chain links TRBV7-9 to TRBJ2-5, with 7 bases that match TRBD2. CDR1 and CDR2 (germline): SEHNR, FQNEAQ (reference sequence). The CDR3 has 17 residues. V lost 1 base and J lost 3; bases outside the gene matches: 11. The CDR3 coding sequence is TGTGCCAGCAGCTTAGGGGCCAGCGGGGAAGTAGAAGAGACCCAGTACTTC. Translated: CASSLGASGEVEETQYF.

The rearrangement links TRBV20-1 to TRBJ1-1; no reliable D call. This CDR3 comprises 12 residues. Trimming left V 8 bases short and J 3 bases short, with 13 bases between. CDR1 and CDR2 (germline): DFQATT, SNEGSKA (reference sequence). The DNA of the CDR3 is TGCAGTCAAATACTTGGGGACACTGAAGCTTTCTTT. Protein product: CSQILGDTEAFF.

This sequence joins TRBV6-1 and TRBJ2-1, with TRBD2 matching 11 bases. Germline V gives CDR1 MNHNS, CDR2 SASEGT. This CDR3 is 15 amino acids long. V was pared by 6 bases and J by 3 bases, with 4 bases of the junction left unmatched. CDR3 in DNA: TGTGCCAGCAGAACCGGGACTAGCGGCTACAATGAGCAGTTCTTC. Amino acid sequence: CASRTGTSGYNEQFF.

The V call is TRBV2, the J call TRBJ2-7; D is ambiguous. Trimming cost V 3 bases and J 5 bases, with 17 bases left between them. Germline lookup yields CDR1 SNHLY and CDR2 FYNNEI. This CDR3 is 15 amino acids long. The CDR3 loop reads CASSEPSRAHDEQYF. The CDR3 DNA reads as TGTGCCAGCAGTGAGCCGTCTCGGGCCCACGACGAGCAGTACTTC.

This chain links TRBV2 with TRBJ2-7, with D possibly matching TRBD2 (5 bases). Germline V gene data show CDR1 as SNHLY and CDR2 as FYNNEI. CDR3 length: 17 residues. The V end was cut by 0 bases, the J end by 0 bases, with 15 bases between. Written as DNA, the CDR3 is TGTGCCAGCAGTGAAGCGGACCCCGGGGTGGACTCCTACGAGCAGTACTTC. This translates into CASSEADPGVDSYEQYF. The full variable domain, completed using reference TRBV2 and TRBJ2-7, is EPEVTQTPSHQVTQMGQEVILRCVPISNHLYFYWYRQILGQKVEFLVSFYNNEISEKSEIFDDQFSVERPDGSNFTLKIRSTKLEDSAMYFCASSEADPGVDSYEQYFGPGTRLTVT.

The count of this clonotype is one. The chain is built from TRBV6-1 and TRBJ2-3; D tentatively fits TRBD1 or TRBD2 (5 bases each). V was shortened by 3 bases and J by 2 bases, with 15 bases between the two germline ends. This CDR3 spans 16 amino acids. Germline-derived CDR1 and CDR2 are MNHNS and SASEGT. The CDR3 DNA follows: TGTGCCAGCAGTGATGGGACGGATCTAGCCACAGATACGCAGTATTTT. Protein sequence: CASSDGTDLATDTQYF.

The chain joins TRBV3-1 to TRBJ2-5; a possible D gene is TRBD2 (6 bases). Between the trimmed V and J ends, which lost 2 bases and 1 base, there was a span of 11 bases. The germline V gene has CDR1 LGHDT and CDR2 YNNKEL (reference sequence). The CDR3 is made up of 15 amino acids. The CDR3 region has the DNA TGTGCCAGCAGCCAACGCGGCGGGGCCCAAGAGACCCAGTACTTC. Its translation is CASSQRGGAQETQYF.

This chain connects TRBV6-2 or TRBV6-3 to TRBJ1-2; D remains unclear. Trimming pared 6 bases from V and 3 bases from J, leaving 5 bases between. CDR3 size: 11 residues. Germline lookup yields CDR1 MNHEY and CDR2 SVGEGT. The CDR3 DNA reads TGTGCCAGCAGCCTGGACTATGGCTACACCTTC. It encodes CASSLDYGYTF.

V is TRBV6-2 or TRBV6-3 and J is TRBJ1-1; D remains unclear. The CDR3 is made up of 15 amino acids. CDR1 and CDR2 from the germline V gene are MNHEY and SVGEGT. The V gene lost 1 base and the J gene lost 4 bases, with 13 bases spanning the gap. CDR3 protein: CASSYYLLRFTEAFF. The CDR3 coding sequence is TGTGCCAGCAGTTACTACCTCCTGAGGTTCACTGAAGCTTTCTTT.

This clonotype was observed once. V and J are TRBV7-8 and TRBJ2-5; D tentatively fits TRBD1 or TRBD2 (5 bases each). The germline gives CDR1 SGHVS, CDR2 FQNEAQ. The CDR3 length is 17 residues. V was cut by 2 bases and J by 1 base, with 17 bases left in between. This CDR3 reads CASSLRSLGVIQETQYF. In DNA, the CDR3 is TGTGCCAGCAGCTTAAGATCCCTGGGGGTCATCCAAGAGACCCAGTACTTC. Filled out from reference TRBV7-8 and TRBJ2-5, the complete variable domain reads GAGVSQSPRYKVAKRGQDVALRCDPISGHVSLFWYQQALGQGPEFLTYFQNEAQLDKSGLPSDRFFAERPEGSVSTLKIQRTQQEDSAVYLCASSLRSLGVIQETQYFGPGTRLLVL.

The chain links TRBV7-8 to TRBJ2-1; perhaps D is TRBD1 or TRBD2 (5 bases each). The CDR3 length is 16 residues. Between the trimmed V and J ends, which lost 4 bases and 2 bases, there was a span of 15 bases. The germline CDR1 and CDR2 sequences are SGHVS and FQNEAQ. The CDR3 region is CASSSPGGPTYNEQFF. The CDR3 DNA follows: TGTGCCAGCAGCTCCCCTGGGGGTCCTACCTACAATGAGCAGTTCTTC. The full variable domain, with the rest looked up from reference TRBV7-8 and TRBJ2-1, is GAGVSQSPRYKVAKRGQDVALRCDPISGHVSLFWYQQALGQGPEFLTYFQNEAQLDKSGLPSDRFFAERPEGSVSTLKIQRTQQEDSAVYLCASSSPGGPTYNEQFFGPGTRLTVL.

The CDR3 region is CASSLEAYYGYTF. Written as DNA, the CDR3 is TGTGCCAGCAGCTTAGAAGCATACTATGGCTACACCTTC. V is TRBV7-9 and J is TRBJ1-2; D remains unclear. Germline-derived CDR1 and CDR2 are SEHNR and FQNEAQ (reference sequence). CDR3 length equals 13 residues. Between the trimmed V and J ends, which lost 1 base and 3 bases, there was a span of 6 bases.

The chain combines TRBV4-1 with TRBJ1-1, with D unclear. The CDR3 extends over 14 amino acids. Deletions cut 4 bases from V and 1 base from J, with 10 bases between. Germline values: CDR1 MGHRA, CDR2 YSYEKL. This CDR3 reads CASSLLRENTEAFF. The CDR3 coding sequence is TGCGCCAGCAGCCTCTTGCGGGAGAACACTGAAGCTTTCTTT.

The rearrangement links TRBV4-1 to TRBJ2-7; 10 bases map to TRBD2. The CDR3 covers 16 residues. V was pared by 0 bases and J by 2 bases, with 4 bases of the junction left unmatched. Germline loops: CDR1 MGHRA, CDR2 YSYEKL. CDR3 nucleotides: TGCGCCAGCAGCCAAGATCCTAGCGGGGGTACCTACGAGCAGTACTTC. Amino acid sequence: CASSQDPSGGTYEQYF.

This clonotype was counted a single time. The DNA for the CDR3 is TGTGCCAGCAGCCTCCAGGGGTTCACTGAAGCTTTCTTT. Translation: CASSLQGFTEAFF. The chain is built from TRBV11-2 and TRBJ1-1; weak D call: TRBD1 (6 bases). The V and J ends lost 5 bases and 4 bases respectively, with 11 bases between them. The CDR3 extends over 13 amino acids. Germline lookup yields CDR1 SGHAT and CDR2 FQNNGV.

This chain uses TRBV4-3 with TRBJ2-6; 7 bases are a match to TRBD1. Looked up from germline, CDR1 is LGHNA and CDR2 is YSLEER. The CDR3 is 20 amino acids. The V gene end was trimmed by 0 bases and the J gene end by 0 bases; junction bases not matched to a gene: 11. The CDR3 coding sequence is TGCGCCAGCAGCCAAGATATGGTGCACAGGGGAAACTCTGGGGCCAACGTCCTGACTTTC. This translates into CASSQDMVHRGNSGANVLTF.

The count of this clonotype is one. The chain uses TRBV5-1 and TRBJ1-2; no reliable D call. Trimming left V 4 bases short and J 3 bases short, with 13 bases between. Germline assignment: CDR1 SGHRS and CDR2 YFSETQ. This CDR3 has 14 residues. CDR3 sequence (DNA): TGCGCCAGCAGCCAAGGGAATTTTGACTATGGCTACACCTTC. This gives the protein CASSQGNFDYGYTF. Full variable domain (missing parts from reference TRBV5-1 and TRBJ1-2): KAGVTQTPRYLIKTRGQQVTLSCSPISGHRSVSWYQQTPGQGLQFLFEYFSETQRNKGNFPGRFSGRQFSNSRSEMNVSTLELGDSALYLCASSQGNFDYGYTFGSGTRLTVV.